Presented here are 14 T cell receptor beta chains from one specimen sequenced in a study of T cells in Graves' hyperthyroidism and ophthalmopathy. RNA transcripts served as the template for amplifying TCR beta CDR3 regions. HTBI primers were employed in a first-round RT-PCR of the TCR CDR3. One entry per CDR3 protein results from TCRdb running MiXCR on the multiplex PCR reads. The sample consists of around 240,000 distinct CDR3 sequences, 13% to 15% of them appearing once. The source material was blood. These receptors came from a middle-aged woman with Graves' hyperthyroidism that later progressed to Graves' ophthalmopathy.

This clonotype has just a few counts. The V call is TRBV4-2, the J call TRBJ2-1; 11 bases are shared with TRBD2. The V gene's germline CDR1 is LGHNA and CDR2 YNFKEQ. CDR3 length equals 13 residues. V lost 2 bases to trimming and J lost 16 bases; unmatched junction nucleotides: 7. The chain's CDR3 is CASSQKGLAVKFF. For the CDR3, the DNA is TGTGCCAGCAGCCAAAAGGGACTAGCGGTGAAATTCTTC.

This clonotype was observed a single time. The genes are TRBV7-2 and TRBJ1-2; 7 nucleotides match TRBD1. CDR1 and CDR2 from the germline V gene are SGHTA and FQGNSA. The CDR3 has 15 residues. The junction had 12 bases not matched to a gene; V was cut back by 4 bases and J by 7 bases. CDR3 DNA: TGTGCCAGCAGCTCCCGACAGGGAAGTTTCTCTGGCTACACCTTC. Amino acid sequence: CASSSRQGSFSGYTF.

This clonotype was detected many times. The CDR3, as DNA: TGTGCCAGCAGTTTGTCGGGGAAGGGAACCTACGAGCAGTACTTC. It specifies CASSLSGKGTYEQYF. V and J are TRBV28 and TRBJ2-7, with a weak D call TRBD2 (5 bases). In germline, CDR1 is MDHEN, CDR2 SYDVKM. The CDR3 is 15 amino acids. V lost 3 bases to trimming and J lost 2 bases, with 14 bases between them.

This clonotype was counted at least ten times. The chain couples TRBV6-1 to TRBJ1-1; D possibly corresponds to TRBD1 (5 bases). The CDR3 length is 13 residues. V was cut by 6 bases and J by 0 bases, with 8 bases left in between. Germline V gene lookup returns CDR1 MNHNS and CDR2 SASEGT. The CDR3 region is CASRRTLNTEAFF. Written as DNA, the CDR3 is TGTGCCAGCAGGCGGACATTGAACACTGAAGCTTTCTTT.

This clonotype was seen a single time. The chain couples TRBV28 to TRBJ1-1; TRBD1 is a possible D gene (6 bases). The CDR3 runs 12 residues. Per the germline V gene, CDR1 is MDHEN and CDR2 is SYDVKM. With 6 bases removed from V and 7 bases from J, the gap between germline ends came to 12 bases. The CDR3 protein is CASSSDRFEAFF. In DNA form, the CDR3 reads TGTGCCAGCAGCTCGGACAGATTTGAAGCTTTCTTT.

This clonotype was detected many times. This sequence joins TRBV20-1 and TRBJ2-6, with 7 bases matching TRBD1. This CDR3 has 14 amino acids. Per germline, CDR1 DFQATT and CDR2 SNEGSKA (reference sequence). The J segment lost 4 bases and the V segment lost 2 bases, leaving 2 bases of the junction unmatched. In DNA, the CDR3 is TGCAGTGCTAGAACAGGGGCAGGGGCCAACGTCCTGACTTTC. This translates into CSARTGAGANVLTF.

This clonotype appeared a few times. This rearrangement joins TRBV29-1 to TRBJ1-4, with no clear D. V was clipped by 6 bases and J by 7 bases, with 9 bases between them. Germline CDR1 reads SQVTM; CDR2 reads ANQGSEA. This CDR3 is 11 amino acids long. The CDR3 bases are TGCAGCGTCCGAGCGGGTGAAAAACTGTTTTTT. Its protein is CSVRAGEKLFF. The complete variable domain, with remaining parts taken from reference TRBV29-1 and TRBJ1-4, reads SAVISQKPSRDICQRGTSLTIQCQVDSQVTMMFWYRQQPGQSLTLIATANQGSEATYESGFVIDKFPISRPNLTFSTLTVSNMSPEDSSIYLCSVRAGEKLFFGSGTQLSVL.

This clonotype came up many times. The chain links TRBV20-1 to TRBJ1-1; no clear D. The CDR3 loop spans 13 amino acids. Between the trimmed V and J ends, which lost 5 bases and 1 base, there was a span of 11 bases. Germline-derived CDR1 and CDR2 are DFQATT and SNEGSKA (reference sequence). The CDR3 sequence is CSAFGEGNTEAFF. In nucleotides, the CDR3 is TGCAGTGCTTTCGGAGAGGGGAACACTGAAGCTTTCTTT.

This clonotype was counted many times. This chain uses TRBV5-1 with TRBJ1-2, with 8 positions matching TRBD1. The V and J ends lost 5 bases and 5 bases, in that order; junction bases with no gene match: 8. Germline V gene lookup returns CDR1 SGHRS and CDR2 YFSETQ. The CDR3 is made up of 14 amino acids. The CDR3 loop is CASRRTGTIYGYTF. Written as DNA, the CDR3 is TGCGCCAGCAGGAGGACAGGGACGATTTATGGCTACACCTTC.

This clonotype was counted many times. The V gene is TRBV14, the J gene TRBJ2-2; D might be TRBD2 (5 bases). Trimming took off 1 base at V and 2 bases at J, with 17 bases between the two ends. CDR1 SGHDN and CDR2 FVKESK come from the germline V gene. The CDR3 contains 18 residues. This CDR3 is CASSQAGRRTINTGELFF. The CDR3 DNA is TGTGCCAGCAGCCAAGCGGGAAGGAGGACCATCAACACCGGGGAGCTGTTTTTT.

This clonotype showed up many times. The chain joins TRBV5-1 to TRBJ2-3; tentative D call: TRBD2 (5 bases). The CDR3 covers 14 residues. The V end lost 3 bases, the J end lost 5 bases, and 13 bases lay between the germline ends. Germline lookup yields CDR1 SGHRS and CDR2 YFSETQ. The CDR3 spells CASSSDWSLDTQYF. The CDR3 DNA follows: TGCGCCAGCAGCTCGGACTGGAGTTTAGATACGCAGTATTTT.

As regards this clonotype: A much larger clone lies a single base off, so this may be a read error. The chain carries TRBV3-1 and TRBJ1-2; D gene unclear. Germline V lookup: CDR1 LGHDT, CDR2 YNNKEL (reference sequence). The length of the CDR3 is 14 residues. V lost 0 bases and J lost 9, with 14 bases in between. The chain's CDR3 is CASSQDRQSGSYTF. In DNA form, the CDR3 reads TGTGCCAGCAGCCAAGATAGGCAGAGCGGTAGCTACACCTTC. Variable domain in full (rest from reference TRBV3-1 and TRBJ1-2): DTAVSQTPKYLVTQMGNDKSIKCEQNLGHDTMYWYKQDSKKFLKIMFSYNNKELIINETVPNRFSPKSPDKAHLNLHINSLELGDSAVYFCASSQDRQSGSYTFGSGTRLTVV.

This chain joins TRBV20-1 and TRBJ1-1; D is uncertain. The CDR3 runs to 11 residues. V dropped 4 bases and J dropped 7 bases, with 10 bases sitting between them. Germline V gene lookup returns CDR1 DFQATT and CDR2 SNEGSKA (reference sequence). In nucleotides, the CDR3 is TGCAGTGCTAAACCTGGAGTTGAAGCTTTCTTT. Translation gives CSAKPGVEAFF.

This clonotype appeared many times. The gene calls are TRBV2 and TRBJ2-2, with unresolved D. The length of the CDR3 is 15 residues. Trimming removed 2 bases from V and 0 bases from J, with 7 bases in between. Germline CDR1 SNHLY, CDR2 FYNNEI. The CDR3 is CASSEQSANTGELFF. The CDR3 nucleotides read TGTGCCAGCAGTGAACAGAGCGCGAACACCGGGGAGCTGTTTTTT.